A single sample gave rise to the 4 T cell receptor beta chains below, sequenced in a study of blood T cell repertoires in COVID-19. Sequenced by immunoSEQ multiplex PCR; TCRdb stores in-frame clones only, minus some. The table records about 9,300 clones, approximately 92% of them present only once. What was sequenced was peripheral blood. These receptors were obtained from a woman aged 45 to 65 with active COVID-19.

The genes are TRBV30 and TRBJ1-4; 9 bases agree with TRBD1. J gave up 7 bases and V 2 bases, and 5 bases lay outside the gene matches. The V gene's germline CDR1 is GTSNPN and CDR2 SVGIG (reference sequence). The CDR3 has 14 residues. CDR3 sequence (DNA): TGTGCCTGGAGTACCGGGACAGGGAGTGAAAAACTGTTTTTT. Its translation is CAWSTGTGSEKLFF.

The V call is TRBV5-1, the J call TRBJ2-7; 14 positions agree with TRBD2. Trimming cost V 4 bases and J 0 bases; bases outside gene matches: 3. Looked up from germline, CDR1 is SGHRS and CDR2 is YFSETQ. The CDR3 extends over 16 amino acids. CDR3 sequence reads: CASSGGLAGGSYEQYF. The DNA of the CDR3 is TGCGCCAGCAGCGGCGGACTAGCGGGAGGCTCCTACGAGCAGTACTTC.

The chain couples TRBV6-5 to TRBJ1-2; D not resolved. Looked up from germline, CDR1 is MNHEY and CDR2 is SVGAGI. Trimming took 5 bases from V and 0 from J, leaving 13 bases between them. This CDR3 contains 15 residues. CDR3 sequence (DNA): TGTGCCAGCAGTCCCGGCGGCCGTGCTAACTATGGCTACACCTTC. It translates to CASSPGGRANYGYTF.

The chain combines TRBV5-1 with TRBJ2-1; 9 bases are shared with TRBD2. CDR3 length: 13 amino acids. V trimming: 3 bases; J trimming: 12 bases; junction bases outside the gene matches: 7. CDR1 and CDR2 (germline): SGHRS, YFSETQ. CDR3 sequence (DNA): TGCGCCAGCAGCTCAAATAGCGGGAGTAGGCAGTTCTTC. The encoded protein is CASSSNSGSRQFF.